This T cell receptor beta chain was sequenced for a study of siplizumab effects on memory and regulatory T cells. Clones were sequenced by immunoSEQ multiplex PCR, and TCRdb holds only the in-frame ones, with some missing. The sample lists around 87,000 clones; about nine tenths were seen once. Study-wide points: A minor fraction of alloreactive clones, and no more, mapped to unstimulated subsets. Alloreactive sequences traceable to unstimulated CD4+ memory cells declined significantly under siplizumab.

Regarding this clone: Antigen unknown.

V lost 6 bases to trimming and J lost 2 bases; unmatched junction nucleotides: 7. Germline CDR1 reads MNHEY; CDR2 reads SMNVEV (reference sequence). The CDR3 has 14 amino acids. The clonotype comes from a human donor in good health. The chain has TRBV27 and TRBJ2-7; 7 bases agree with TRBD1. What was sequenced was CD4+ T cells sorted from blood. CDR3: CASSPVTGAYEQYF. DNA of the CDR3: TGTGCCAGCAGCCCGGTTACAGGGGCCTACGAGCAGTACTTC.